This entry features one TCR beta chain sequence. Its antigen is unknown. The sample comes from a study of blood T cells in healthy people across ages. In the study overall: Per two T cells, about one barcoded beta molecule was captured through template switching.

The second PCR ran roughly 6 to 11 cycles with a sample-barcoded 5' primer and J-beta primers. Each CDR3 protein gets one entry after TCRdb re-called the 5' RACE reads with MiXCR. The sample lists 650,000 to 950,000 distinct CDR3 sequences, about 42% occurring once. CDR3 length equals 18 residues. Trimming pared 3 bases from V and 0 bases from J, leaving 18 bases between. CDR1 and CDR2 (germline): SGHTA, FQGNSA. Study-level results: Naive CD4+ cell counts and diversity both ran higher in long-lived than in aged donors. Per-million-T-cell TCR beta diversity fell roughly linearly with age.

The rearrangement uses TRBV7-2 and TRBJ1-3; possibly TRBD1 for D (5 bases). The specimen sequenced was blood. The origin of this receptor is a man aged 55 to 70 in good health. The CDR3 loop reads CASSFLGAGTLSGNTIYF. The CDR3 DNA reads TGTGCCAGCAGCTTCCTTGGGGCTGGCACCCTCTCTGGAAACACCATATATTTT.